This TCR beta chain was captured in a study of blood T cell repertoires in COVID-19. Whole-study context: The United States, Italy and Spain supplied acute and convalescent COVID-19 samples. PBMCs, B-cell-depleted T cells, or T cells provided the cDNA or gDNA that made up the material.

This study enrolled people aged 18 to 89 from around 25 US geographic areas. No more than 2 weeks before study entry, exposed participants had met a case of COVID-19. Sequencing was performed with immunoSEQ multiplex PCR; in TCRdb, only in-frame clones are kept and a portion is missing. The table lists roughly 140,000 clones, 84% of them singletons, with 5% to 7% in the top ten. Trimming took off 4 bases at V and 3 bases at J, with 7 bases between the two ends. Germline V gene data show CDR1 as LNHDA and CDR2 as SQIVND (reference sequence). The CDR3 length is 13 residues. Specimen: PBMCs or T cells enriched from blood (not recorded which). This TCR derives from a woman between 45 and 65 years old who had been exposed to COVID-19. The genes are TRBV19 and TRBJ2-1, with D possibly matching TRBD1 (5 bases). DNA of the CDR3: TGTGCCAGTAGTAGGGGCAACTACAATGAGCAGTTCTTC. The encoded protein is CASSRGNYNEQFF.